The rows below give T cell receptor beta chains drawn from one sample of a study of T cell repertoires in cytomegalovirus infection. TCRdb reprocessed the reads via MiXCR and lists one record per CDR3 protein. The data hold 570,000 or so distinct CDR3 sequences, with 40% observed a single time. The antigens for these receptors are not known. This specimen consisted of cultured PBMCs, obtained from culture after CMV antigen stimulation. Receptors were obtained from a human donor in good health (CMV status not recorded). Some clones in this sample may be carry-over from other donors' samples. Each CDR3 is given with its conserved first and last residue. The D gene is left open where the match is weak. Size is stated for part of the rows, as once, few or many counts, or as a class when the clone is expanded.

J | size | V | D | CDR3 | DNA
TRBJ2-1 | once | TRBV7-2 | TRBD2 | CASSIYPIAGGVNEQFF | TGTGCCAGCAGCATCTACCCCATAGCGGGAGGAGTTAATGAGCAGTTCTTC
TRBJ1-3 | . | TRBV7-8 | . | CASSLARTATGPSSGNTIYF | TGTGCCAGCAGCTTAGCGAGGACAGCCACCGGTCCAAGCTCTGGAAACACCATATATTTT
TRBJ2-5 | few | TRBV7-2 | . | CASSSTPLYVETQYF | TGTGCCAGCAGCTCCACCCCCCTCTACGTTGAGACCCAGTACTTC
TRBJ1-4 | . | TRBV2 | . | CASSEDRIEKLFF | TGTGCCAGCAGTGAGGACCGAATTGAAAAACTGTTTTTT
TRBJ1-1 | few | TRBV7-8 | . | CASSLGQGGHGNTEAFF | TGTGCCAGCAGCTTAGGTCAGGGCGGGCATGGGAACACTGAAGCTTTCTTT
TRBJ1-1 | . | TRBV7-4 | . | CASSPPLRAPTRRAFF | TGTGCCAGCAGCCCTCCCCTCAGGGCGCCCACTCGAAGGGCTTTCTTT
TRBJ2-7 | . | TRBV7-2 | TRBD2 | CASSILAGGPYEQYF | TGTGCCAGCAGCATCCTAGCGGGAGGGCCCTACGAGCAGTACTTC
TRBJ2-5 | . | TRBV5-1 | TRBD2 | CASSTSSGSTQTQYF | TGCGCCAGCAGCACGTCTAGCGGGAGCACGCAGACCCAGTACTTC
TRBJ2-1 | few | TRBV6-5 | . | CASSPGSGDPNEQFF | TGTGCCAGCAGTCCGGGGAGCGGTGACCCCAATGAGCAGTTCTTC
TRBJ2-1 | . | TRBV6-6 | TRBD2 | CASSQRLAGTSYNEQFF | TGTGCCAGCAGTCAACGACTAGCGGGGACCTCCTACAATGAGCAGTTCTTC
TRBJ1-2 | few | TRBV28 | TRBD1 | CASSRGQGYGYTF | TGTGCCAGCAGTCGGGGACAGGGGTATGGCTACACCTTC
TRBJ2-7 | . | TRBV7-6 | . | CASELGGGLNEQYF | TGTGCCTCTGAACTGGGGGGGGGCCTCAACGAGCAGTACTTC
TRBJ1-6 | few | TRBV7-2 | . | CASSLFAGDNSPLHF | TGTGCCAGCAGCTTATTTGCAGGGGATAATTCACCCCTCCACTTT
TRBJ1-5 | . | TRBV20-1 | . | CSARDLGRNQPQHF | TGCAGTGCTAGAGATCTGGGCAGAAATCAGCCCCAGCATTTT
TRBJ2-7 | . | TRBV28 | TRBD2 | CASMGRGGPYEQYF | TGTGCCAGCATGGGGCGGGGGGGCCCCTACGAGCAGTACTTC
TRBJ2-1 | . | TRBV7-9 | . | CASSSPWLGNEQFF | TGTGCCAGCAGCTCCCCCTGGCTGGGCAATGAGCAGTTCTTC
TRBJ2-7 | . | TRBV7-9 | . | CASTLDTNEQYF | TGTGCCAGCACCCTGGACACAAACGAGCAGTACTTC
TRBJ2-7 | few | TRBV5-1 | . | CASSMGTGTYEQYF | TGCGCCAGCAGCATGGGGACTGGGACCTACGAGCAGTACTTC
TRBJ2-7 | . | TRBV4-1 | . | CASSQVLGLVYEQYF | TGCGCCAGCAGCCAAGTGTTGGGACTGGTCTACGAGCAGTACTTC
TRBJ1-1 | few | TRBV12-3/TRBV12-4 | . | CAIQGLRDHPNTEAFF | TGTGCCATCCAAGGCCTCAGGGACCACCCGAACACTGAAGCTTTCTTT
TRBJ1-5 | . | TRBV7-9 | TRBD1 | CASSQWGKGQGIQPQHF | TGTGCCAGCAGCCAATGGGGAAAGGGACAGGGAATTCAGCCCCAGCATTTT
TRBJ1-1 | . | TRBV20-1 | . | CSASKDLNTEAFF | TGCAGTGCTAGCAAGGATTTGAACACTGAAGCTTTCTTT
TRBJ1-1 | . | TRBV5-4 | . | CASSIQGRSSHEAFF | TGTGCCAGCAGCATACAGGGTAGGAGCTCCCATGAAGCTTTCTTT
TRBJ2-2 | few | TRBV7-2 | . | CASSLSHTGELFF | TGTGCCAGCAGCTTATCTCACACCGGGGAGCTGTTTTTT
TRBJ2-5 | . | TRBV19 | . | CAARGKGQETQYF | TGTGCCGCTAGGGGGAAGGGACAAGAGACCCAGTACTTC
TRBJ2-1 | . | TRBV6-5 | . | CASSRAPYNEQFF | TGTGCCAGCAGCCGCGCCCCCTACAATGAGCAGTTCTTC
TRBJ1-1 | . | TRBV5-1 | . | CASTTEGGIGTEAFF | TGCGCCAGCACCACCGAGGGGGGGATTGGGACTGAAGCTTTCTTT
TRBJ2-1 | . | TRBV4-3 | TRBD2 | CASSPGAGVVYEQFF | TGCGCCAGCAGTCCCGGCGCGGGAGTCGTGTATGAGCAGTTCTTC
TRBJ2-2 | . | TRBV14 | TRBD2 | CASSQEQRGGRPGELFF | TGTGCCAGCAGCCAAGAACAGCGGGGGGGCCGGCCCGGGGAGCTGTTTTTT
TRBJ2-3 | few | TRBV2 | . | CASSEESDTQYF | TGTGCCAGCAGTGAGGAGTCAGATACGCAGTATTTT
TRBJ2-7 | few | TRBV6-5 | TRBD2 | CASSVGLAGASYEQYF | TGTGCCAGCAGCGTTGGACTAGCGGGTGCCTCCTACGAGCAGTACTTC
TRBJ2-5 | . | TRBV7-8 | . | CASTKGRVLRETQYF | TGTGCCAGCACTAAAGGTCGAGTGCTGCGAGAGACCCAGTACTTC
TRBJ1-1 | . | TRBV7-2 | . | CASSLRRDANTEAFF | TGTGCCAGCAGCTTAAGGCGGGACGCGAACACTGAAGCTTTCTTT
TRBJ1-5 | few | TRBV6-1 | . | CASSRLRTQPQHF | TGTGCCAGCAGTCGATTGCGGACCCAGCCCCAGCATTTT
TRBJ1-1 | . | TRBV6-2/TRBV6-3 | . | CASTKKRDTEAFF | TGTGCCAGCACCAAAAAGAGGGACACTGAAGCTTTCTTT
TRBJ2-7 | . | TRBV6-1 | TRBD2 | CASSDSGRAIYEQYF | TGTGCCAGCAGTGATAGCGGGAGGGCCATTTACGAGCAGTACTTC
TRBJ2-2 | few | TRBV7-2 | TRBD2 | CASSFSLGGRLFF | TGTGCCAGCAGCTTCTCCCTGGGAGGGAGGTTGTTTTTT
TRBJ1-2 | few | TRBV27 | . | CASSLDFTGFYGYTF | TGTGCCAGCAGTCTTGATTTTACAGGATTCTATGGCTACACCTTC
TRBJ1-6 | . | TRBV15 | . | CATSRDRGSYSPLHF | TGTGCCACCAGCAGAGATCGGGGGAGCTATTCACCCCTCCACTTT
TRBJ2-1 | few | TRBV7-2 | TRBD1 | CASSHYGTGAQWEQFF | TGTGCCAGCAGTCATTACGGGACAGGGGCGCAATGGGAGCAGTTCTTC